In this sample, the clone carrying this T cell receptor beta chain turned up a few times. Here immunoSEQ multiplex PCR was the method, and the copy in TCRdb shows in-frame clones only, minus some. The table records some 12,000 clones, 94% of them present only once. CDR1 MRHNA and CDR2 SNTAGT come from the germline V gene. CDR3 length: 16 residues. The junction had 12 bases not matched to a gene; V was cut back by 4 bases and J by 3 bases. The data belong to a study of technical replicates of blood from four donors. The sequenced sample was PBMCs. This TCR was recovered from a human donor in good health. The chain combines TRBV6-4 with TRBJ2-7; 7 bases map to TRBD2. The CDR3 DNA reads TGTGCCAGCAGTGTTTTAACCGGGAGGAAAGACTACGAGCAGTACTTC. As protein: CASSVLTGRKDYEQYF.